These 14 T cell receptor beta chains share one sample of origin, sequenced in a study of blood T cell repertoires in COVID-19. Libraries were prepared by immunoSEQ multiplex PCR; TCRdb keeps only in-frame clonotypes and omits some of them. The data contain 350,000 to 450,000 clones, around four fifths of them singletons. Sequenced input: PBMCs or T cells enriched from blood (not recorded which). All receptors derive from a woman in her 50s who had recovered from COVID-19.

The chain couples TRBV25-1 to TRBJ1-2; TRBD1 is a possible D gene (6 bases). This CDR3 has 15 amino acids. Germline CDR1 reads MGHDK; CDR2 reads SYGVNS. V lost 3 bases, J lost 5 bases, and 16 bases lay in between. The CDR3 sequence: CASSDEGEGRYGYTF. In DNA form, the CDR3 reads TGTGCCAGCAGTGACGAGGGGGAGGGTCGGTATGGCTACACCTTC.

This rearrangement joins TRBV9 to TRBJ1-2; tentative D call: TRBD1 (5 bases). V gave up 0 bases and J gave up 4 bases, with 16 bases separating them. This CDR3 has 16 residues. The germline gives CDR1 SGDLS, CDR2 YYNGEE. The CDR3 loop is CASSVGLWGDSYGYTF. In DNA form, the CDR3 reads TGTGCCAGCAGCGTAGGGCTCTGGGGGGATAGCTATGGCTACACCTTC.

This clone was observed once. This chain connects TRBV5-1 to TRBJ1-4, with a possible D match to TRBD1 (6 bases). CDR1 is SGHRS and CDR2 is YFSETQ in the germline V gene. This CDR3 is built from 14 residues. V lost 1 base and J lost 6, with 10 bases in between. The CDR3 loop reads CASSLSGGHEKLFF. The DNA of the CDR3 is TGCGCCAGCAGCTTGTCCGGGGGGCATGAAAAACTGTTTTTT.

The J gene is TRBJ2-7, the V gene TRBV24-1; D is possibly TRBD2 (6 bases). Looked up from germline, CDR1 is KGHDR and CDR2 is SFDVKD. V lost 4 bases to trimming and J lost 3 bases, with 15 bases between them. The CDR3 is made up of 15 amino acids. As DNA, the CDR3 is TGTGCCACCAGTGAGGAGGGACGGAAGCTCTACGAGCAGTACTTC. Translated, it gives CATSEEGRKLYEQYF.

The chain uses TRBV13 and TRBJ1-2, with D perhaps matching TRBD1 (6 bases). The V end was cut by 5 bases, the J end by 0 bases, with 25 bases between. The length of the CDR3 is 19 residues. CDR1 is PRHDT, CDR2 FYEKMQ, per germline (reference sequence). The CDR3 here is CASSPPDPAGGAPNYGYTF. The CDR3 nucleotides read TGTGCCAGCAGCCCCCCCGATCCTGCGGGGGGCGCTCCTAACTATGGCTACACCTTC.

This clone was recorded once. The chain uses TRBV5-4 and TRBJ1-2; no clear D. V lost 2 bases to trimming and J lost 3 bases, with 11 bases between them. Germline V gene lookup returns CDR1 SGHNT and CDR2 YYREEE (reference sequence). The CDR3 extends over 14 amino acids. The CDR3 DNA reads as TGTGCCAGCAGCTTTTCTTTCGGGGACTATGGCTACACCTTC. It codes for CASSFSFGDYGYTF.

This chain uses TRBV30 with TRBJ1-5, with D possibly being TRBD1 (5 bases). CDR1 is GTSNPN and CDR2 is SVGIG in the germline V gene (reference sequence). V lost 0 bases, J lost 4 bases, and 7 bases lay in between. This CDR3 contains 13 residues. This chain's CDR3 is CAWSVDTNQPQHF. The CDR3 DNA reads TGTGCCTGGAGTGTGGACACAAATCAGCCCCAGCATTTT.

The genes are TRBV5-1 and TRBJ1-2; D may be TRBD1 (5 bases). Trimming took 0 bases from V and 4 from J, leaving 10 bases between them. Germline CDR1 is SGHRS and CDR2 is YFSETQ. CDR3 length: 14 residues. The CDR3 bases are TGCGCCAGCAGCTTGGGGCAGGGTAGCTATGGCTACACCTTC. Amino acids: CASSLGQGSYGYTF. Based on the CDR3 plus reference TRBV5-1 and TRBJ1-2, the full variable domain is KAGVTQTPRYLIKTRGQQVTLSCSPISGHRSVSWYQQTPGQGLQFLFEYFSETQRNKGNFPGRFSGRQFSNSRSEMNVSTLELGDSALYLCASSLGQGSYGYTFGSGTRLTVV.

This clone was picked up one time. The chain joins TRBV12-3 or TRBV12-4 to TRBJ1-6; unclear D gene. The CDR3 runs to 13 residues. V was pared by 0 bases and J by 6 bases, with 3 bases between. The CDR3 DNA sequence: TGTGCCAGCAGTTTAGCCCTTAATTCACCCCTCCACTTT. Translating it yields CASSLALNSPLHF.

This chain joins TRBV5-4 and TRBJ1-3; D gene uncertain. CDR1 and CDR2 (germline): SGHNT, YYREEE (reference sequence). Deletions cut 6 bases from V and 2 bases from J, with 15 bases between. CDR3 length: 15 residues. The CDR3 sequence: CASTIRGGTGNTIYF. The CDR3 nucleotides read TGTGCCAGCACTATTCGTGGAGGGACTGGAAACACCATATATTTT.

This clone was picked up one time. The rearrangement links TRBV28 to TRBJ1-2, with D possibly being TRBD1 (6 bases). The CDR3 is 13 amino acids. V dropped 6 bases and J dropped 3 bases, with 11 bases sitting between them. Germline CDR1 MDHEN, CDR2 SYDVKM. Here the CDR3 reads CASSWGQDYGYTF. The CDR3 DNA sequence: TGTGCCAGCAGCTGGGGACAAGACTATGGCTACACCTTC.

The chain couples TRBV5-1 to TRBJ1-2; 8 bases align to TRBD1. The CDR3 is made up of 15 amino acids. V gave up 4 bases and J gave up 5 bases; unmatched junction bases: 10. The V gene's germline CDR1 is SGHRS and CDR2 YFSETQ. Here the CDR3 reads CASSKTGVGEYGYTF. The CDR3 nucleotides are TGCGCCAGCAGCAAGACAGGGGTGGGGGAGTATGGCTACACCTTC.

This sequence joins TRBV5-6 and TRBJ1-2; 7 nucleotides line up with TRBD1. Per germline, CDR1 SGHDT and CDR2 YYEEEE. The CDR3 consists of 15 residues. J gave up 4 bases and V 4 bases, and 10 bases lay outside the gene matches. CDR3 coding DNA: TGTGCCAGCAGCGACCGACAGGGAGCGGGCTATGGCTACACCTTC. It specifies CASSDRQGAGYGYTF.

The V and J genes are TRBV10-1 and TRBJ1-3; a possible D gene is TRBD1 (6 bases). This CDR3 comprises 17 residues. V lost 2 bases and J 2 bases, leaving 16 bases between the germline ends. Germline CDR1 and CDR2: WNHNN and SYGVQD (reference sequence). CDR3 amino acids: CASSEGQSSPPGNTIYF. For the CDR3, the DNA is TGCGCCAGCAGTGAGGGACAGTCAAGCCCTCCTGGAAACACCATATATTTT.